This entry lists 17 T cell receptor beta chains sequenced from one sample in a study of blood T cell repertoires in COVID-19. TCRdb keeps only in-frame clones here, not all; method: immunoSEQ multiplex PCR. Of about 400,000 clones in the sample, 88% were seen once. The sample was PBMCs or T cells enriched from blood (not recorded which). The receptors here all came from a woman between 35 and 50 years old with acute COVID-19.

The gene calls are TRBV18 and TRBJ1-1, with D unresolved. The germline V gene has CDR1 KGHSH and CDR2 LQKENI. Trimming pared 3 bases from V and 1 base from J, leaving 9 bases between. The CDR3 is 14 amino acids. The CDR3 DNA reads TGTGCCAGCTCACCTAACTTCGCGAACACTGAAGCTTTCTTT. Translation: CASSPNFANTEAFF.

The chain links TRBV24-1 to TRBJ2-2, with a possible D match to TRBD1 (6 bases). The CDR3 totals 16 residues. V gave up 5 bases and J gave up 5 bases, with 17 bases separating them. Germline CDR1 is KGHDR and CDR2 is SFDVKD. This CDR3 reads CATSVSRGGLTGELFF. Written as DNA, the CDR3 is TGTGCCACCAGTGTCTCAAGAGGGGGATTAACCGGGGAGCTGTTTTTT.

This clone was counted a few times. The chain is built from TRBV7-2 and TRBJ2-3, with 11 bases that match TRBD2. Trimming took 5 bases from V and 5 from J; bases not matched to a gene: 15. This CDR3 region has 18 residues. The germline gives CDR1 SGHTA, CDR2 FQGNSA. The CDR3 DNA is TGTGCCAGCAGCCCCTGGGGTCCTAGCGGGGGGCCCGGAGATACGCAGTATTTT. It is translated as CASSPWGPSGGPGDTQYF. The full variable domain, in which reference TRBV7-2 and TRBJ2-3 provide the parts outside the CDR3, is GAGVSQSPSNKVTEKGKDVELRCDPISGHTALYWYRQSLGQGLEFLIYFQGNSAPDKSGLPSDRFSAERTGGSVSTLTIQRTQQEDSAVYLCASSPWGPSGGPGDTQYFGPGTRLTVL.

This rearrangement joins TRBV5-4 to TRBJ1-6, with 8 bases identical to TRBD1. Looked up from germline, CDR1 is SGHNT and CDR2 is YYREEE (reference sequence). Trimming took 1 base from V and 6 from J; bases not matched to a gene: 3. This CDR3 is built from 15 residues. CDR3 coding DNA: TGTGCCAGCAGCTTGCAAGGACAGGGTAATTCACCCCTCCACTTT. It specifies CASSLQGQGNSPLHF.

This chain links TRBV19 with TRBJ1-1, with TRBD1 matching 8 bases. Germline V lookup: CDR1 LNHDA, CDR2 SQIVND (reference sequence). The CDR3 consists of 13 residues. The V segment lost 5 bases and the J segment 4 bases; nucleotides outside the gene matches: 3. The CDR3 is CASSSQGVTEAFF. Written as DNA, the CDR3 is TGTGCCAGTAGTTCACAGGGGGTCACTGAAGCTTTCTTT.

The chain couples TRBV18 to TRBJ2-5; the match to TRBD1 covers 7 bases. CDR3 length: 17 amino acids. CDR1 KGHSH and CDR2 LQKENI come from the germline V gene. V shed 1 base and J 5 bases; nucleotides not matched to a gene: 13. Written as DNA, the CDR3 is TGTGCCAGCTCACCACGACAGGGACATGCTGATTGGGAGACCCAGTACTTC. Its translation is CASSPRQGHADWETQYF.

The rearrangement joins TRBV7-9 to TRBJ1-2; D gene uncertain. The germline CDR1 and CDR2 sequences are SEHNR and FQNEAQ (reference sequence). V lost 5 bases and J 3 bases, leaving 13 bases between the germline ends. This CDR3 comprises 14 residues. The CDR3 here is CASSGNAAYYGYTF. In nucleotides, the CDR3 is TGTGCCAGCAGCGGAAATGCGGCTTACTATGGCTACACCTTC.

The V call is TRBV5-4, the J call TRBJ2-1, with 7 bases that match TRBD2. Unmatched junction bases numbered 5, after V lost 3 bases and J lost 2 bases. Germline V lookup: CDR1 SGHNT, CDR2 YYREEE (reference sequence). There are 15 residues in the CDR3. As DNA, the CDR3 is TGTGCCAGCAGCTCCGGACTAGTCCCCTACAATGAGCAGTTCTTC. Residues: CASSSGLVPYNEQFF.

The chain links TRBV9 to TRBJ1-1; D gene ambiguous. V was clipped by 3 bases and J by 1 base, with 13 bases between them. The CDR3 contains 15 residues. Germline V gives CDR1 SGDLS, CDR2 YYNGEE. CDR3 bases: TGTGCCAGCAGCGGTGGGCGAAATTGGAACACTGAAGCTTTCTTT. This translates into CASSGGRNWNTEAFF.

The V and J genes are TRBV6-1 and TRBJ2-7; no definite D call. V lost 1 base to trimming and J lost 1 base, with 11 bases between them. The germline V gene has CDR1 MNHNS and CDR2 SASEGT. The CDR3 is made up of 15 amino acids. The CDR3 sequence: CASSEVFTESYEQYF. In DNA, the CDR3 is TGTGCCAGCAGTGAAGTCTTTACTGAGTCCTACGAGCAGTACTTC.

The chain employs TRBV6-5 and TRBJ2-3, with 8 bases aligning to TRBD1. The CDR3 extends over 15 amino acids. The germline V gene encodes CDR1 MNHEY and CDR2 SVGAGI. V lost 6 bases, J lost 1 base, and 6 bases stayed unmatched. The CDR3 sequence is CASRIGQGRTDTQYF. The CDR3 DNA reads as TGTGCCAGCAGAATAGGACAGGGCCGCACAGATACGCAGTATTTT.

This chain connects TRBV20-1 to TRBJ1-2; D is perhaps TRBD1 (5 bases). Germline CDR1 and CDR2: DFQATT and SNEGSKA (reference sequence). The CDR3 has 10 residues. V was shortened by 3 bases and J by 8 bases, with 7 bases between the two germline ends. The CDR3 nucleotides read TGCAGTGCTAGGGACATAGGCTACACCTTC. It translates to CSARDIGYTF.

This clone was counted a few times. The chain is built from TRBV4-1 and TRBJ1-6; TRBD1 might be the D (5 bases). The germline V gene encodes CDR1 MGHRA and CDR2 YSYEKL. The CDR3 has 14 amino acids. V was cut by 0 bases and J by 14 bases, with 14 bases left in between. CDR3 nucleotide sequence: TGCGCCAGCAGCCAAGATACTCTGGGGGGGACCCTCCACTTT. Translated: CASSQDTLGGTLHF.

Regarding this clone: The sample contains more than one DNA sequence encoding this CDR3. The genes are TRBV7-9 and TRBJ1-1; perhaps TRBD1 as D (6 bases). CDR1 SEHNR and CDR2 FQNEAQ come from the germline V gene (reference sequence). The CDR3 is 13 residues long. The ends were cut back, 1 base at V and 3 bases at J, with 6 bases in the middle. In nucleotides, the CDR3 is TGTGCCAGCAGCTTAGACAGGGACACTGAAGCTTTCTTT. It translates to CASSLDRDTEAFF.

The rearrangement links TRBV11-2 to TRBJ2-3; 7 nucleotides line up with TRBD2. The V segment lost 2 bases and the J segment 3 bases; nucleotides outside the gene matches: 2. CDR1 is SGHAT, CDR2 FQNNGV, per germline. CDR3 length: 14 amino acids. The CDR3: CASSLSGVTDTQYF. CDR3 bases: TGTGCCAGCAGCTTAAGCGGGGTAACAGATACGCAGTATTTT.

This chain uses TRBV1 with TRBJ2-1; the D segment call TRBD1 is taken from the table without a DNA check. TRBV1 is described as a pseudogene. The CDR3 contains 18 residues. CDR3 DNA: TGCACCAGCAGCCAGAACAACCCCGGGACACAATCTAAATTTGGGCAGTTCTTC. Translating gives CTSSQNNPGTQSKFGQFF.

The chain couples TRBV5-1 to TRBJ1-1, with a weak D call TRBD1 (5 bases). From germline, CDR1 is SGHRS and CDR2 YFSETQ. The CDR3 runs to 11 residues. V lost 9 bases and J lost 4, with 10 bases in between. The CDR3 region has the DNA TGCGCCACCACAGGTGGCACTGAAGCTTTCTTT. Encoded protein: CATTGGTEAFF.